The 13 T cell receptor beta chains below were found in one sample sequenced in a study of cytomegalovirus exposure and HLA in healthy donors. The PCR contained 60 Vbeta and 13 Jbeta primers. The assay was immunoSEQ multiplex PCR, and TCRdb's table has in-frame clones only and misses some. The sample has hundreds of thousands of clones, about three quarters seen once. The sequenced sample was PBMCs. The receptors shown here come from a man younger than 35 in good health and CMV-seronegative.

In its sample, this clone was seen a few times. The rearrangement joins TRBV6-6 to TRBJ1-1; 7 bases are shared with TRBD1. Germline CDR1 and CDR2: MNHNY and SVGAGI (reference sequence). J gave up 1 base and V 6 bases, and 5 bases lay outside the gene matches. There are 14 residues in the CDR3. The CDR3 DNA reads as TGTGCCAGCAGACACGGACAGGAGAACACTGAAGCTTTCTTT. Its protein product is CASRHGQENTEAFF.

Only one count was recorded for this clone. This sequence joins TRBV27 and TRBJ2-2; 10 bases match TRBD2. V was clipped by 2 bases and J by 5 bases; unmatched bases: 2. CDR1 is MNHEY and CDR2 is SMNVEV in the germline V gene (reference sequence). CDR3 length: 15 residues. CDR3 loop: CASSLVTSGTGELFF. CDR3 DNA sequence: TGTGCCAGCAGTTTAGTGACTAGCGGGACCGGGGAGCTGTTTTTT.

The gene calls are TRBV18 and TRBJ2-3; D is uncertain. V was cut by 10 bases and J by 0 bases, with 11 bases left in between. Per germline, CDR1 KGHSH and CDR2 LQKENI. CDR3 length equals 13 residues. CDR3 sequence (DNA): TGTGCCACCGCACGGTTGAGCACAGATACGCAGTATTTT. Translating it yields CATARLSTDTQYF.

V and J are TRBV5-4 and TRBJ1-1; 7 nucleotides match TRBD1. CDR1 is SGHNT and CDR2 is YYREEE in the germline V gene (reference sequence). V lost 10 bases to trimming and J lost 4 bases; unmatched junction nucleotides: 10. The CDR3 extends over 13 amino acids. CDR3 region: CAGQGDGVTEAFF. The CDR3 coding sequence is TGTGCCGGGCAGGGGGATGGTGTCACTGAAGCTTTCTTT.

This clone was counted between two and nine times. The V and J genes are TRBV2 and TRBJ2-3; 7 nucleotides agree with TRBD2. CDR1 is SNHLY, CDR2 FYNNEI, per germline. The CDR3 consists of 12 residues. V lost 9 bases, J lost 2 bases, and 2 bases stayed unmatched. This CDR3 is CARGRDTDTQYF. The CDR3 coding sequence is TGTGCCAGGGGGAGGGACACAGATACGCAGTATTTT.

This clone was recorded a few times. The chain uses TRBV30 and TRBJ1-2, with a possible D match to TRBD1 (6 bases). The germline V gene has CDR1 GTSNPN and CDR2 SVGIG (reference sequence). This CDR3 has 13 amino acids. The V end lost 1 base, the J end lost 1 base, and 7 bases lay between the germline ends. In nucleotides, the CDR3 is TGTGCCTGGAGTGGACAGGATAACTATGGCTACACCTTC. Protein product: CAWSGQDNYGYTF.

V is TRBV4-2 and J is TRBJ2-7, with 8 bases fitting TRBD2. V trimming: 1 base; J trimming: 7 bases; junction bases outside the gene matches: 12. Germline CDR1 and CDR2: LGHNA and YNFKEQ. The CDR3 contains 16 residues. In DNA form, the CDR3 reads TGTGCCAGCAGCCAAGGGCCCCAGCGGGAGACTTGTGAGCAGTACTTC. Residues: CASSQGPQRETCEQYF.

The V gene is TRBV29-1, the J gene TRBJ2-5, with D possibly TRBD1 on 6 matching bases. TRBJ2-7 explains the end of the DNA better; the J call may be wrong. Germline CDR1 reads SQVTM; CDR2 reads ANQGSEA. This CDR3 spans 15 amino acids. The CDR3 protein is CSVEAGVSTSDEQYF. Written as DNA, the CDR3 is TGCAGCGTTGAGGCAGGGGTGAGCACTTCCGACGAGCAGTACTTC.

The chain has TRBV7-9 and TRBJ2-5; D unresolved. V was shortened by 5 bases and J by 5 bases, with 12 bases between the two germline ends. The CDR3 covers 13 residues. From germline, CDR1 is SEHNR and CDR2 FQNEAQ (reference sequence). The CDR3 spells CASSPDNTETQYF. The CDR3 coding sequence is TGTGCCAGCAGCCCCGACAATACGGAGACCCAGTACTTC.

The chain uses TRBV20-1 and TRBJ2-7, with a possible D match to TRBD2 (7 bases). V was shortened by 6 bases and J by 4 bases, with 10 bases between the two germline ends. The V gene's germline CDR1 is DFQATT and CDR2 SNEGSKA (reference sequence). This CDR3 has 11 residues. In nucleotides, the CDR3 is TGCAGTGCAAGGGGGGGGTACGAGCAGTACTTC. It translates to CSARGGYEQYF.

The CDR3 coding sequence is TGTGCCAGCAGTTCCGGGACAGGCTCCACAGATACGCAGTATTTT. It codes for CASSSGTGSTDTQYF. This chain uses TRBV6-6 with TRBJ2-3; 8 bases map to TRBD1. Germline lookup yields CDR1 MNHNY and CDR2 SVGAGI (reference sequence). V shed 4 bases, J shed 2 bases, and the junction held 5 bases outside the gene matches. CDR3 size: 15 residues.

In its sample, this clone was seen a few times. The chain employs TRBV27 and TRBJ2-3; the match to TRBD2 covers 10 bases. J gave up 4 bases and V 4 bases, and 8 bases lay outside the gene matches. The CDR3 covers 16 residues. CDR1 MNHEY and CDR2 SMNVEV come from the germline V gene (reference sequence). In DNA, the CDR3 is TGTGCCAGCAGTTCACCTTCGGGACTAGCGTCAGATACGCAGTATTTT. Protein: CASSSPSGLASDTQYF.

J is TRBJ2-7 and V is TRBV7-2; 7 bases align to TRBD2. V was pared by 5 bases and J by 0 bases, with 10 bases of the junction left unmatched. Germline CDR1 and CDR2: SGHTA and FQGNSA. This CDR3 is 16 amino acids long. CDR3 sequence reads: CASSPRGKRDSYEQYF. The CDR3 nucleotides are TGTGCCAGCAGCCCGCGGGGGAAGCGGGACTCCTACGAGCAGTACTTC. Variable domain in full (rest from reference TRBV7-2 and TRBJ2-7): GAGVSQSPSNKVTEKGKDVELRCDPISGHTALYWYRQSLGQGLEFLIYFQGNSAPDKSGLPSDRFSAERTGGSVSTLTIQRTQQEDSAVYLCASSPRGKRDSYEQYFGPGTRLTVT.